The sequence of this TCR beta chain was determined in a study of blood T cell repertoires in COVID-19. Produced via immunoSEQ multiplex PCR; TCRdb's table is partial and in-frame only. This table has roughly 180,000 clones, about 90% appearing once. The CDR3 is 15 residues long. Trimming cost V 0 bases and J 6 bases; bases outside gene matches: 4. The germline gives CDR1 KGHSH, CDR2 LQKENI. The source of this sequence is a woman aged 25 to 39 who had recovered from COVID-19. Material: PBMCs or T cells enriched from blood (not recorded which). This chain links TRBV18 with TRBJ2-7, with 11 bases fitting TRBD2. CDR3 DNA: TGTGCCAGCTCACCACCTAGCGGGAGGGATGGCGAGCAGTACTTC. This gives the protein CASSPPSGRDGEQYF. Supplemented by reference TRBV18 and TRBJ2-7, the full variable domain reads NAGVMQNPRHLVRRRGQEARLRCSPMKGHSHVYWYRQLPEEGLKFMVYLQKENIIDESGMPKERFSAEFPKEGPSILRIQQVVRGDSAAYFCASSPPSGRDGEQYFGPGTRLTVT.